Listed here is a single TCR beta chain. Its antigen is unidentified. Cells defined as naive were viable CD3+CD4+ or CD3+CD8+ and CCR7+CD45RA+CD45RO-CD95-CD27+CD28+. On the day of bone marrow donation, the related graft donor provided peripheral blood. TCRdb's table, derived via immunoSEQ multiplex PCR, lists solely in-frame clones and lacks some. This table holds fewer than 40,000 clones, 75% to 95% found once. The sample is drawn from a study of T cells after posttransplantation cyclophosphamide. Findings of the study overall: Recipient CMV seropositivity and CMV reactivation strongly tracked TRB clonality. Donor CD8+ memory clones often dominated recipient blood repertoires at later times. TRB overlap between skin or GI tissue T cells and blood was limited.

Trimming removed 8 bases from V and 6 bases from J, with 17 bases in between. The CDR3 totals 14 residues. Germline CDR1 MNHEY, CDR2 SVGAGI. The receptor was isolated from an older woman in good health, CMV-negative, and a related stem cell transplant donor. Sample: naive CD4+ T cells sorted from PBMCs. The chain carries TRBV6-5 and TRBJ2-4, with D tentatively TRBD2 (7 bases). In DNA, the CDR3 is TGTGCCAGCTCAGCGGGGACACAAGTAAACATTCAGTACTTC. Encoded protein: CASSAGTQVNIQYF.